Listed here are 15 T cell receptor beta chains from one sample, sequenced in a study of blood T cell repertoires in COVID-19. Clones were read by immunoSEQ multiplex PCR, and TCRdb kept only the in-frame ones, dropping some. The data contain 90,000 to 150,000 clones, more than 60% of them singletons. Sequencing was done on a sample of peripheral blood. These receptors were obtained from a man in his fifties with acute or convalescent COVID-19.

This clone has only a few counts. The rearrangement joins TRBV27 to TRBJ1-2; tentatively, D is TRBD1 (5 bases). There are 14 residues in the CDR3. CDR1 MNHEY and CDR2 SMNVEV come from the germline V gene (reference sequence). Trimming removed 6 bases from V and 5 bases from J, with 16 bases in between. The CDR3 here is CASSRVGAEYGYTF. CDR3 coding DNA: TGTGCCAGCAGCCGGGTAGGGGCTGAGTATGGCTACACCTTC.

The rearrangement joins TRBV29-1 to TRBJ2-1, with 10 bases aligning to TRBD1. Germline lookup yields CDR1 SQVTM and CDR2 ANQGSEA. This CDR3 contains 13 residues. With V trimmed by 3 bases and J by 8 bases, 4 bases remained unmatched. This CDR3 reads CSVEPGTGDEQFF. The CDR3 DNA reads TGCAGCGTTGAGCCTGGGACAGGGGATGAGCAGTTCTTC.

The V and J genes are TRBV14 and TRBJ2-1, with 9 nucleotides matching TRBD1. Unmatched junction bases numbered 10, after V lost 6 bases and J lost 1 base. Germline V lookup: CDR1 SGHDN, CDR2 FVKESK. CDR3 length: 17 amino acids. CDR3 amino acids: CASSSNPGQGSYNEQFF. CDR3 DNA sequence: TGTGCCAGCAGTTCTAACCCAGGACAGGGGTCCTACAATGAGCAGTTCTTC.

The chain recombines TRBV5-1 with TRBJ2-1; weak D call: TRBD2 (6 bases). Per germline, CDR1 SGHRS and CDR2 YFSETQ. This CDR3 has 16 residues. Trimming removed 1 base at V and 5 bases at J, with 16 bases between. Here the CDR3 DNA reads TGCGCCAGCAGCTTGTCGGAGGGCGGTGTACACAATGAGCAGTTCTTC. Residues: CASSLSEGGVHNEQFF.

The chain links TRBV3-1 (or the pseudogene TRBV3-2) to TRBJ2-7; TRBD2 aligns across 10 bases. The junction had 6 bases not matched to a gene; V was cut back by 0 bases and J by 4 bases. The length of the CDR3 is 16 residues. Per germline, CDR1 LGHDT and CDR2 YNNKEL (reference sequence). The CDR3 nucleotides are TGTGCCAGCAGCCAAGAAATGGGACTAGCGAGGTACGAGCAGTACTTC. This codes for CASSQEMGLARYEQYF.

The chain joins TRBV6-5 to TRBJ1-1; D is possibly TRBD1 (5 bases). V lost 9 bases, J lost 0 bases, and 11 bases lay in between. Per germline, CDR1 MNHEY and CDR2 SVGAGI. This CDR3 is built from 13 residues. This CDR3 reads CASGGGMNTEAFF. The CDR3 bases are TGTGCCAGTGGGGGGGGAATGAACACTGAAGCTTTCTTT.

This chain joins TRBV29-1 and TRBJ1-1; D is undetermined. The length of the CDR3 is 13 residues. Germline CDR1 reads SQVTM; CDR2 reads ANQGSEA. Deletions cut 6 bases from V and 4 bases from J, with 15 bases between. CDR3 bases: TGCAGCGTCTCCCCGGGTCGGGGCACTGAAGCTTTCTTT. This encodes CSVSPGRGTEAFF.

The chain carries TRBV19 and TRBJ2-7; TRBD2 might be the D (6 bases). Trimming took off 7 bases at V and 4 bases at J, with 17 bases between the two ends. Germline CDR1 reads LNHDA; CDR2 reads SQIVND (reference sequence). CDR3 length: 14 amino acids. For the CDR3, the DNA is TGTGCCAGTACCCAAGGGCCGGGAGTTTACGAGCAGTACTTC. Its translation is CASTQGPGVYEQYF.

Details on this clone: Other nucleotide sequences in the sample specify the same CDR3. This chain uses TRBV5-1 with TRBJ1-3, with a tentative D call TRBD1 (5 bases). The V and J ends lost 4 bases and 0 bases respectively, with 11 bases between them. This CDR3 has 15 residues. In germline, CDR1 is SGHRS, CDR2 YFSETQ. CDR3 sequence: CASSLDRSSGNTIYF. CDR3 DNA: TGCGCCAGCAGCCTCGACAGAAGCTCTGGAAACACCATATATTTT. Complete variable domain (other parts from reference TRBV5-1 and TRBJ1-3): KAGVTQTPRYLIKTRGQQVTLSCSPISGHRSVSWYQQTPGQGLQFLFEYFSETQRNKGNFPGRFSGRQFSNSRSEMNVSTLELGDSALYLCASSLDRSSGNTIYFGEGSWLTVV.

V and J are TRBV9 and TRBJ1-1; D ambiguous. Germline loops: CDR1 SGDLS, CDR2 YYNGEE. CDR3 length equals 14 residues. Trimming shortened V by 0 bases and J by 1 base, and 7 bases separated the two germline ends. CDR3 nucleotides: TGTGCCAGCAGCGTAGCCGCAGGGAACACTGAAGCTTTCTTT. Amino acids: CASSVAAGNTEAFF.

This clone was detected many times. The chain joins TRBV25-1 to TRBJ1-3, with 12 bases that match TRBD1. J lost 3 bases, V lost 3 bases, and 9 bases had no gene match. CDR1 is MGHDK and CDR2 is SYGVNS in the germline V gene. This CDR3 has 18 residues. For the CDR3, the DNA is TGTGCCAGCAGTGAGTCCGGGACAGGGGGCGTCCGTGGAAACACCATATATTTT. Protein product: CASSESGTGGVRGNTIYF.

Here the CDR3 DNA reads TGTGCCAGCAGTCAGGCAGGGGTCGGGTATAATTCACCCCTCCACTTT. Translating gives CASSQAGVGYNSPLHF. This chain uses TRBV3-1 (or the pseudogene TRBV3-2) with TRBJ1-6, with D possibly being TRBD1 (6 bases). The V and J ends lost 6 bases and 4 bases respectively, with 16 bases between them. CDR1 is LGHDT and CDR2 is YNNKEL in the germline V gene (reference sequence). The CDR3 has 16 amino acids.

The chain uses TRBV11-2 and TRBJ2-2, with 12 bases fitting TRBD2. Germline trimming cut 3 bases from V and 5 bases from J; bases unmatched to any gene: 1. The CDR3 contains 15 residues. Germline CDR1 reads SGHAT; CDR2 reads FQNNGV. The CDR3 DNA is TGTGCCAGCAGCTTTGGACTAGCGGGGACCGGGGAGCTGTTTTTT. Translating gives CASSFGLAGTGELFF.

CDR3 sequence (DNA): TGTGCCAGCAGCTTAGATCGGTTGGCAGGCGTCGGCTATGGCTACACCTTC. Amino acid sequence: CASSLDRLAGVGYGYTF. The V call is TRBV7-2, the J call TRBJ1-2, with no clear D. The CDR3 is 17 residues long. Per germline, CDR1 SGHTA and CDR2 FQGNSA. Trimming removed 1 base from V and 4 bases from J, with 19 bases in between.

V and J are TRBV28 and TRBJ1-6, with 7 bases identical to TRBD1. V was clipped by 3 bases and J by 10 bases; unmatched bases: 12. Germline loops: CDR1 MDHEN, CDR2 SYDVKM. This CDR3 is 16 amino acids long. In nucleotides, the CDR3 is TGTGCCAGCAGTTTTACCCCAGGGGGACCTGGGTCACCCCTCCACTTT. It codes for CASSFTPGGPGSPLHF.